One sample yielded the 7 T cell receptor beta chains listed below, sequenced in a study of T-cell reconstitution after alpha-beta-depleted transplantation in children. For TCRbeta, the library was prepared with unique molecular identifiers. Each CDR3 protein is one row after TCRdb ran MiXCR on the PCR reads. The data contain 200,000 to 250,000 distinct CDR3 sequences, about a tenth of them singletons. The specimen comprised PBMCs from the stem cell graft donor, sampled from the stem cell graft. The receptors originated from a human donor who donated a stem cell graft to a child with acute lymphoblastic leukemia.

The genes are TRBV6-1 and TRBJ2-7; 11 positions match TRBD2. In germline, CDR1 is MNHNS, CDR2 SASEGT. With 9 bases clipped from V and 0 bases from J, the junction kept 4 bases outside the gene matches. This CDR3 region has 14 residues. The CDR3 sequence is CASLLAGASYEQYF. The CDR3 DNA reads as TGTGCCAGTCTACTAGCGGGGGCCTCCTACGAGCAGTACTTC.

This clonotype was seen a handful of times. This chain links TRBV20-1 with TRBJ1-1; TRBD1 matches at 10 bases. This CDR3 is built from 15 residues. With 5 bases clipped from V and 0 bases from J, the junction kept 6 bases outside the gene matches. CDR1 is DFQATT, CDR2 SNEGSKA, per germline (reference sequence). The CDR3 nucleotides read TGCAGTGCTTCCGGGACAGGGGCTTTGAACACTGAAGCTTTCTTT. Translation gives CSASGTGALNTEAFF.

This clonotype came up a few times. The chain carries TRBV12-3 or TRBV12-4 and TRBJ1-2, with D possibly matching TRBD1 (5 bases). Trimming shortened V by 6 bases and J by 6 bases, and 20 bases separated the two germline ends. This CDR3 is 15 amino acids long. The CDR3, as DNA: TGTGCCAGCAGCCACCCCGGGTCGGGGGAAAATGGCTACACCTTC. It translates to CASSHPGSGENGYTF.

This clonotype was seen repeatedly, ten times or more. CDR3 sequence reads: CASRWIQSTNGEQFF. CDR3 DNA sequence: TGCGCCAGCAGGTGGATACAGTCGACTAACGGTGAGCAGTTCTTC. V gene TRBV5-1 combines with J gene TRBJ2-1, with D perhaps TRBD2 (5 bases). The ends were cut back, 5 bases at V and 9 bases at J, with 21 bases in the middle. CDR1 and CDR2 from the germline V gene are SGHRS and YFSETQ. The CDR3 totals 15 residues.

This clonotype was observed a handful of times. The V and J genes are TRBV20-1 and TRBJ2-5; D is unresolved. The V gene's germline CDR1 is DFQATT and CDR2 SNEGSKA (reference sequence). The CDR3 runs 13 residues. CDR3 loop: CSTPRIERGTQYF. The DNA of the CDR3 is TGCAGCACCCCCAGGATTGAGAGAGGGACCCAGTACTTC.

This clonotype has ten or more counts. The rearrangement uses TRBV20-1 and TRBJ2-2, with D unclear. V was pared by 3 bases and J by 4 bases, with 21 bases between. The CDR3 sequence is 17 residues long. Germline lookup yields CDR1 DFQATT and CDR2 SNEGSKA (reference sequence). The CDR3 region is CSASLLRQVQFTGELFF. In DNA, the CDR3 is TGCAGTGCTAGTCTCTTGAGACAAGTTCAGTTCACCGGGGAGCTGTTTTTT.

The V gene is TRBV29-1, the J gene TRBJ2-5, with a possible D match to TRBD1 (7 bases). Trimming pared 4 bases from V and 2 bases from J, leaving 17 bases between. This CDR3 comprises 15 residues. Germline V gene sequence: CDR1 SQVTM, CDR2 ANQGSEA. CDR3 loop: CSVGGATGIQETQYF. CDR3 in DNA: TGCAGCGTTGGGGGGGCGACAGGGATACAAGAGACCCAGTACTTC.